The rows below give T cell receptor beta chains drawn from one sample of a study of relationships among human T cell subsets. MiXCR was run by TCRdb on the multiplex PCR reads, yielding one entry per CDR3 protein. This sample yields about 13,000 distinct CDR3 sequences, of which over 60% are seen a single time; roughly 29% belongs to the top ten. The specimen was CD4+ Th1 cells sorted from blood. The source of these receptors is a man in his forties or fifties in good health. Both conserved end residues are part of each CDR3. The order of the fields is J gene, V gene, clone size, D gene, CDR3 DNA, CDR3 protein. D genes are given only for firm matches. A clone size is listed for some rows: how often the clone was seen (once, few, many), or a class if it is expanded.

j_gene: TRBJ1-1; v_gene: TRBV28; abundance: NA; d_gene: NA; CDR3nt: TGTGCCAGCAGTCCCCCGGGGCGCCCCGAGACTGAAGCTTTCTTT; CDR3aa: CASSPPGRPETEAFF
j_gene: TRBJ1-2; v_gene: TRBV28; abundance: NA; d_gene: TRBD1; CDR3nt: TGTGCCAGCACCAAAACGGGACAGGCGGATGGCTACACCTTC; CDR3aa: CASTKTGQADGYTF
j_gene: TRBJ2-7; v_gene: TRBV25-1; abundance: NA; d_gene: NA; CDR3nt: TGTGCCAGCAGTCCGCCAGGGAAAATCAACGAGCAGTACTTC; CDR3aa: CASSPPGKINEQYF
j_gene: TRBJ1-1; v_gene: TRBV28; abundance: NA; d_gene: NA; CDR3nt: TGTGCCAGCAGTTCTGGGGGTGCGAAAGCTTTCTTT; CDR3aa: CASSSGGAKAFF
j_gene: TRBJ2-3; v_gene: TRBV28; abundance: NA; d_gene: TRBD1; CDR3nt: TGTGCCAGCAGGACAGGGGGGACAGATACGCAGTATTTT; CDR3aa: CASRTGGTDTQYF
j_gene: TRBJ2-2; v_gene: TRBV7-8; abundance: few; d_gene: NA; CDR3nt: TGTGCCAGCAGGCAGGGGAACACCGGGGAGCTGTTTTTT; CDR3aa: CASRQGNTGELFF
j_gene: TRBJ1-4; v_gene: TRBV27; abundance: NA; d_gene: NA; CDR3nt: TGTGCCAGCAGTCCCCCCGGGACTAATGAAAAACTGTTTTTT; CDR3aa: CASSPPGTNEKLFF
j_gene: TRBJ2-7; v_gene: TRBV20-1; abundance: NA; d_gene: NA; CDR3nt: TGCAGTGCTAGACCGGACACTTTATACTACGAGCAGTACTTC; CDR3aa: CSARPDTLYYEQYF
j_gene: TRBJ2-7; v_gene: TRBV11-2; abundance: NA; d_gene: NA; CDR3nt: TGTGCCAGCAGCTTAGAAGGGGTTAGGGACGAGCAGTACTTC; CDR3aa: CASSLEGVRDEQYF
j_gene: TRBJ2-1; v_gene: TRBV10-3; abundance: NA; d_gene: NA; CDR3nt: TGTGCCATCACCGCGGGACCTCTACAGGAGCAGTTCTTC; CDR3aa: CAITAGPLQEQFF
j_gene: TRBJ2-3; v_gene: TRBV14; abundance: NA; d_gene: TRBD2; CDR3nt: TGTGCCAGCAGCCACGGGGGGGCCGGAGATACGCAGTATTTT; CDR3aa: CASSHGGAGDTQYF
j_gene: TRBJ2-7; v_gene: TRBV27; abundance: NA; d_gene: NA; CDR3nt: TGTGCCAGCAGCTTGCGGGTCCCTGTCTACGAGCAGTACTTC; CDR3aa: CASSLRVPVYEQYF
j_gene: TRBJ2-7; v_gene: TRBV11-2; abundance: NA; d_gene: NA; CDR3nt: TGTGCCAGCGGCTTATCGGGACGGACCGACATGCAGTACTTC; CDR3aa: CASGLSGRTDMQYF
j_gene: TRBJ2-5; v_gene: TRBV11-2; abundance: few; d_gene: NA; CDR3nt: TGTGCCAGCAGCTTAGATGGAAACGGGAAAGAGACCCAGTACTTC; CDR3aa: CASSLDGNGKETQYF
j_gene: TRBJ2-7; v_gene: TRBV28; abundance: NA; d_gene: TRBD2; CDR3nt: TGTGCCAGCAGCCCCGGACTAGCGGGGACCTACGAGCAGTACTTC; CDR3aa: CASSPGLAGTYEQYF
j_gene: TRBJ1-3; v_gene: TRBV4-1; abundance: NA; d_gene: TRBD1; CDR3nt: TGCGCCAGCAGCCTCACATCGGGACAGACGGTCAGGGAAAACACCATATATTTT; CDR3aa: CASSLTSGQTVRENTIYF
j_gene: TRBJ2-5; v_gene: TRBV29-1; abundance: NA; d_gene: TRBD1; CDR3nt: TGCAGCGTTCGGACAGGACTCAGGCAAGAGACCCAGTACTTC; CDR3aa: CSVRTGLRQETQYF
j_gene: TRBJ1-2; v_gene: TRBV19; abundance: NA; d_gene: TRBD1; CDR3nt: TGTGCCAGTAACGCGGTGGGACAGTACTATGGCTACACCTTC; CDR3aa: CASNAVGQYYGYTF
j_gene: TRBJ1-2; v_gene: TRBV4-1; abundance: NA; d_gene: TRBD1; CDR3nt: TGCGCCGGCAGCCGAGGCACAGGGGAATATGGCTACACCTTC; CDR3aa: CAGSRGTGEYGYTF
j_gene: TRBJ1-5; v_gene: TRBV28; abundance: NA; d_gene: NA; CDR3nt: TGTGCCAGCAGTTTATGGGTCCCCAATCAGCCCCAGCATTTT; CDR3aa: CASSLWVPNQPQHF
j_gene: TRBJ1-1; v_gene: TRBV5-1; abundance: NA; d_gene: NA; CDR3nt: TGCGCCAGCAGTCGGGACATGGCCGAAGCTTTCTTT; CDR3aa: CASSRDMAEAFF
j_gene: TRBJ2-1; v_gene: TRBV11-2; abundance: medium-sized; d_gene: TRBD2; CDR3nt: TGTGCCAGCAGCTTAGATAAGTTAGGGGGACTAGCACAGTTCTTC; CDR3aa: CASSLDKLGGLAQFF
j_gene: TRBJ2-1; v_gene: TRBV25-1; abundance: NA; d_gene: NA; CDR3nt: TGTGCCAGCAGTGAAGTCGGGAGCTCCTACAATGAGCAGTTCTTC; CDR3aa: CASSEVGSSYNEQFF
j_gene: TRBJ1-5; v_gene: TRBV11-2; abundance: NA; d_gene: NA; CDR3nt: TGTGCCAGCACCGAGGACAACCTTAGCAATCAGCCCCAGCATTTT; CDR3aa: CASTEDNLSNQPQHF
j_gene: TRBJ2-3; v_gene: TRBV11-2; abundance: few; d_gene: NA; CDR3nt: TGTGCCAGCAGCTTAGACCGGGGTCCTGATACGCAGTATTTT; CDR3aa: CASSLDRGPDTQYF
j_gene: TRBJ2-7; v_gene: TRBV7-9; abundance: once; d_gene: TRBD1; CDR3nt: TGCGCCAGCAGCTTGGGACAGGGTGGCTCCTACGAGCAGTACTTC; CDR3aa: CASSLGQGGSYEQYF
j_gene: TRBJ2-1; v_gene: TRBV20-1; abundance: NA; d_gene: TRBD2; CDR3nt: TGCAGTGCCACCCAACTAGCGGGAGGGGGGAATGAGCAGTTCTTC; CDR3aa: CSATQLAGGGNEQFF
j_gene: TRBJ1-3; v_gene: TRBV11-2; abundance: NA; d_gene: NA; CDR3nt: TGTGCCAGCAGATCTCTCCGGGCCATCTCTGGAAACACCATATATTTT; CDR3aa: CASRSLRAISGNTIYF
j_gene: TRBJ2-1; v_gene: TRBV7-6; abundance: NA; d_gene: TRBD1; CDR3nt: TGTGCCAGCAGCATCCGGGACAGGGGTGAGCAGTTCTTC; CDR3aa: CASSIRDRGEQFF
j_gene: TRBJ1-4; v_gene: TRBV30; abundance: NA; d_gene: NA; CDR3nt: TGTGCCTGGAAAGGTGCGGATTGGGAAAAACTGTTTTTT; CDR3aa: CAWKGADWEKLFF
j_gene: TRBJ1-2; v_gene: TRBV14; abundance: once; d_gene: NA; CDR3nt: TGTGCCAGCAGCCAAGATTACAACAGTAACTATGGCTACACCTTC; CDR3aa: CASSQDYNSNYGYTF
j_gene: TRBJ2-7; v_gene: TRBV20-1; abundance: NA; d_gene: NA; CDR3nt: TGCAGTGCCCCCGGCGACCGAGGGGCCGAGCAGTACTTC; CDR3aa: CSAPGDRGAEQYF
j_gene: TRBJ2-5; v_gene: TRBV7-9; abundance: NA; d_gene: NA; CDR3nt: TGTGCCAGCAGCTTATCTGAGACCCAGTACTTC; CDR3aa: CASSLSETQYF
j_gene: TRBJ2-3; v_gene: TRBV11-3; abundance: few; d_gene: NA; CDR3nt: TGTGCCAGCAGCCCGGGACGTTCCGATACGCAGTATTTT; CDR3aa: CASSPGRSDTQYF
j_gene: TRBJ2-7; v_gene: TRBV5-1; abundance: NA; d_gene: TRBD1; CDR3nt: TGCGCCAGCACCCTAGGTCAGGGGGCCTCCTACGAGCAGTACTTC; CDR3aa: CASTLGQGASYEQYF
j_gene: TRBJ2-7; v_gene: TRBV28; abundance: NA; d_gene: TRBD2; CDR3nt: TGTGCCAGCAGTTTAGGGGGGGACCTACGCGTGCAGTACTTC; CDR3aa: CASSLGGDLRVQYF
j_gene: TRBJ2-7; v_gene: TRBV7-9; abundance: few; d_gene: NA; CDR3nt: TGTGCCAGCAGCTTATCCACCTCCTACGAGCAGTACTTC; CDR3aa: CASSLSTSYEQYF